This T cell receptor beta chain was found in a study of cytotoxic CD8 clonotypes in ibrutinib-treated CLL. Study context: Response material was collected after a median approximately 12 months of treatment, range 6 to 36.

The CDR3 covers 15 residues. Germline trimming cut 3 bases from V and 4 bases from J; bases unmatched to any gene: 3. CDR1 is SGHVS and CDR2 is FNYEAQ in the germline V gene. TCRdb's table, derived via immunoSEQ multiplex PCR, lists solely in-frame clones and lacks some. This table holds more than 200,000 clones, 70% found once. This clone was seen a handful of times. The chain joins TRBV7-6 to TRBJ1-2; 12 positions match TRBD1. The sequencing used PBMCs, collected after 24 months of ibrutinib treatment. This clonotype was obtained from a human donor with chronic lymphocytic leukemia. The CDR3 DNA sequence: TGTGCCAGCAGCTTTGGGACAGGGGGCTCCTATGGCTACACCTTC. Protein product: CASSFGTGGSYGYTF.